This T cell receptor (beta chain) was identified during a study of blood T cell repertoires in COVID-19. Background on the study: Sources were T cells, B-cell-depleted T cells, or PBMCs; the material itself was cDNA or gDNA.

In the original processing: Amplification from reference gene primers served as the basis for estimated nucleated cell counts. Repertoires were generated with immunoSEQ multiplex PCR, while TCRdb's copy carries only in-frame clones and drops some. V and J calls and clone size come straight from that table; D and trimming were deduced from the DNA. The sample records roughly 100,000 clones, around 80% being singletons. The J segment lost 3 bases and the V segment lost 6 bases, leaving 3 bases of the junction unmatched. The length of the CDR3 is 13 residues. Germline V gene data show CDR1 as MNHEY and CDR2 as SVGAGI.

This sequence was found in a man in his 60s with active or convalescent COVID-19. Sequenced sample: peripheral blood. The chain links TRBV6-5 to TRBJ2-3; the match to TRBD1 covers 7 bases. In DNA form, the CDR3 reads TGTGCCAGCAGAGGACAGGCAACAGATACGCAGTATTTT. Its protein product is CASRGQATDTQYF.